This T cell receptor (beta chain) appears in the sequencing data of a study of blood T cell repertoires in COVID-19. Across the whole study: Acute and convalescent COVID-19 specimens originated in the United States, Italy and Spain. PBMCs, B-cell-depleted T cells, or T cells provided the cDNA or gDNA that made up the material.

This clone was recorded a few times. Per the original data handling: Using reference gene primer amplification, nucleated cell counts were estimated. Some clones are missing from TCRdb's copy, which holds only in-frame ones; the method was immunoSEQ multiplex PCR. The DNA gave D and trimming, while V, J and clone size come from that table. The sample yields roughly 42,000 clones, around 79% seen once. The V and J ends lost 5 bases and 6 bases respectively, with 15 bases between them. The CDR3 sequence is 15 residues long. Germline V gives CDR1 SGHRS, CDR2 YFSETQ. The genes are TRBV5-1 and TRBJ1-6; weak D call: TRBD1 (5 bases). This sequence was found in a woman aged 80 or over with acute or convalescent COVID-19. Sequencing was carried out using peripheral blood. Here the CDR3 reads CASSKRGNGNSPLHF. CDR3 DNA sequence: TGCGCCAGCAGTAAAAGGGGAAATGGTAATTCACCCCTCCACTTT.